This T cell receptor (beta chain) was identified during a study of T cell changes during pregnancy in multiple sclerosis. The method was immunoSEQ multiplex PCR; TCRdb's version includes in-frame clones alone and lacks a portion of them. This sample has about 100,000 clones, with roughly 90% found just once. This CDR3 comprises 13 residues. Germline V gene sequence: CDR1 MGHDK, CDR2 SYGVNS. Trimming took 6 bases from V and 4 from J, leaving 10 bases between them. Material: peripheral blood, obtained after pregnancy. The receptor was isolated from a female donor with multiple sclerosis, enrolled in a pregnancy study. J is TRBJ2-1 and V is TRBV25-1, with a possible D match to TRBD1 (6 bases). CDR3 sequence reads: CASRQGMYNEQFF. The CDR3 coding sequence is TGTGCCAGCAGACAGGGTATGTACAATGAGCAGTTCTTC.